The next 18 T cell receptor beta chains were all read from a single sample in a study of neurological immune-mediated disorders. TCRdb used MiXCR to reprocess the 5' RACE reads, holding one entry per CDR3 protein. This sample has 40,000 or so distinct CDR3 sequences, with roughly 2.5% found just once. The sequencing input was PBMCs. These receptor sequences come from a man aged 25-45 years with multiple sclerosis.

This clonotype was counted between two and nine times. V and J are TRBV7-9 and TRBJ2-5, with D hard to call. This CDR3 is 13 amino acids long. Per germline, CDR1 SEHNR and CDR2 FQNEAQ (reference sequence). Trimming pared 3 bases from V and 2 bases from J, leaving 7 bases between. The CDR3 DNA sequence: TGTGCCAGCAGCTTTGGGGTGCAAGAGACCCAGTACTTC. Its protein is CASSFGVQETQYF. The variable domain in full, with the rest retrieved from reference TRBV7-9 and TRBJ2-5, is DTGVSQNPRHKITKRGQNVTFRCDPISEHNRLYWYRQTLGQGPEFLTYFQNEAQLEKSRLLSDRFSAERPKGSFSTLEIQRTEQGDSAMYLCASSFGVQETQYFGPGTRLLVL.

This clonotype was seen at least ten times. The CDR3 DNA sequence: TGCAGTGGGTTGGAGTTCGAAGCTTTCTTT. Translated, it gives CSGLEFEAFF. This chain uses TRBV20-1 with TRBJ1-1; D gene uncertain. CDR1 is DFQATT and CDR2 is SNEGSKA in the germline V gene (reference sequence). The CDR3 runs 10 residues. V lost 7 bases and J 8 bases, leaving 11 bases between the germline ends.

At least ten counts were recorded for this clonotype. The CDR3 spells CASSATGLRPQHF. Written as DNA, the CDR3 is TGTGCCAGCAGTGCGACAGGTTTGCGGCCCCAGCATTTT. The J gene is TRBJ1-5, the V gene TRBV25-1, with D perhaps TRBD1 (6 bases). V was trimmed by 4 bases and J by 9 bases, leaving 13 bases between them. The CDR3 runs to 13 residues. In germline, CDR1 is MGHDK, CDR2 SYGVNS.

This clonotype came up many times. The chain employs TRBV5-5 and TRBJ1-2; D possibly corresponds to TRBD1 (5 bases). Trimming removed 0 bases at V and 2 bases at J, with 8 bases between. The CDR3 covers 14 residues. Germline loops: CDR1 SGHKS, CDR2 YYEKEE (reference sequence). CDR3 sequence reads: CASSLDGGNYGYTF. CDR3 sequence (DNA): TGTGCCAGCAGCTTGGATGGGGGAAACTATGGCTACACCTTC.

Ten or more counts support this clonotype. The chain recombines TRBV20-1 with TRBJ2-4, with 13 nucleotides matching TRBD2. The CDR3 length is 15 residues. V shed 6 bases and J 2 bases; nucleotides not matched to a gene: 4. Looked up from germline, CDR1 is DFQATT and CDR2 is SNEGSKA (reference sequence). The CDR3 bases are TGCAGTGCCGCGACTAGCGGGGGGTCCAAAAACATTCAGTACTTC. It encodes CSAATSGGSKNIQYF.

This clonotype has ten or more counts. The V and J genes are TRBV12-3 or TRBV12-4 and TRBJ2-3; 9 nucleotides align to TRBD2. This CDR3 spans 15 amino acids. V lost 6 bases to trimming and J lost 1 base; unmatched junction nucleotides: 5. The CDR3 nucleotides are TGTGCCAGCAGAAAGATAGCGGGGGGCACAGATACGCAGTATTTT. Translation: CASRKIAGGTDTQYF.

This clonotype was seen at least ten times. Here the CDR3 reads CSGRGPRGVSGMNTEAFF. In DNA, the CDR3 is TGCAGTGGTCGGGGACCGAGGGGGGTTTCGGGCATGAACACTGAAGCTTTCTTT. The chain couples TRBV20-1 to TRBJ1-1, with D perhaps TRBD1 (6 bases). The CDR3 spans 18 residues. Germline V lookup: CDR1 DFQATT, CDR2 SNEGSKA (reference sequence). Trimming cost V 7 bases and J 0 bases, with 27 bases left between them.

This clonotype was observed at least ten times. The chain employs TRBV20-1 and TRBJ2-5; maybe TRBD1 (6 bases). Germline CDR1 reads DFQATT; CDR2 reads SNEGSKA (reference sequence). CDR3 length: 14 residues. The germline V and J ends were trimmed by 5 bases and 5 bases, with 18 bases remaining between them. CDR3 DNA: TGCAGTGCTCCGGGACACCTTGGTGGGGAGACCCAGTACTTC. Translating gives CSAPGHLGGETQYF.

There are many counts of this clonotype. The rearrangement links TRBV5-1 to TRBJ1-1; D is unresolved. Germline V CDR1 and CDR2: SGHRS, YFSETQ. The CDR3 is 15 amino acids. With 4 bases removed from V and 2 bases from J, the gap between germline ends came to 15 bases. This chain's CDR3 is CASSREGILNTEAFF. The CDR3 region has the DNA TGCGCCAGCAGCCGTGAGGGAATACTCAACACTGAAGCTTTCTTT.

In its sample, this clonotype was seen many times. The rearrangement uses TRBV3-1 and TRBJ2-1; D possibly corresponds to TRBD2 (6 bases). Germline loops: CDR1 LGHDT, CDR2 YNNKEL (reference sequence). This CDR3 region has 14 residues. V lost 4 bases to trimming and J lost 7 bases, with 14 bases between them. The CDR3 protein is CASSPLAIPNEQFF. The DNA of the CDR3 is TGTGCCAGCAGCCCTCTAGCGATACCGAATGAGCAGTTCTTC.

This clonotype came up many times. The rearrangement links TRBV3-1 to TRBJ1-5; D ambiguous. CDR3 length: 15 residues. V lost 8 bases to trimming and J lost 4 bases, with 18 bases between them. Germline lookup yields CDR1 LGHDT and CDR2 YNNKEL (reference sequence). In nucleotides, the CDR3 is TGTGCCAGCGGTACGGGAGCGATCGGTAATCAGCCCCAGCATTTT. As protein: CASGTGAIGNQPQHF.

The sample holds many counts of this clonotype. The chain is built from TRBV9 and TRBJ2-7, with 7 bases lining up with TRBD2. From germline, CDR1 is SGDLS and CDR2 YYNGEE. The CDR3 loop spans 15 amino acids. Trimming took 2 bases from V and 2 from J; bases not matched to a gene: 7. The CDR3 DNA reads TGTGCCAGCAGCGTGGCGGGAGACCTAACCTACGAGCAGTACTTC. Protein sequence: CASSVAGDLTYEQYF.

This clonotype was found many times. The chain has TRBV18 and TRBJ2-7; D is uncertain. The ends were cut back, 1 base at V and 0 bases at J, with 7 bases in the middle. Germline loops: CDR1 KGHSH, CDR2 LQKENI. This CDR3 has 14 amino acids. CDR3: CASSPQGSSYEQYF. DNA of the CDR3: TGTGCCAGCTCACCACAGGGAAGCTCCTACGAGCAGTACTTC.

In this sample, this clonotype turned up a few times. The V call is TRBV18, the J call TRBJ2-1; 7 bases match TRBD2. The CDR3 has 15 amino acids. V gave up 3 bases and J gave up 2 bases; unmatched junction bases: 4. Germline lookup yields CDR1 KGHSH and CDR2 LQKENI. CDR3 sequence: CASSPGTNTYNEQFF. The CDR3 DNA is TGTGCCAGCTCACCCGGGACTAATACCTACAATGAGCAGTTCTTC.

This clonotype was counted ten times or more. The chain joins TRBV24-1 to TRBJ2-3; 11 bases fit TRBD2. Trimming removed 9 bases from V and 5 bases from J; junction bases left unmatched: 3. Per the germline V gene, CDR1 is KGHDR and CDR2 is SFDVKD. The CDR3 runs 13 residues. The CDR3 sequence: CATSSGGRDTQYF. The DNA for the CDR3 is TGTGCCACCTCTAGCGGGGGGCGAGATACGCAGTATTTT.

This clonotype was counted at least ten times. The chain couples TRBV5-1 to TRBJ1-3; D is unresolved. CDR1 and CDR2 (germline): SGHRS, YFSETQ. The CDR3 sequence is 15 residues long. Trimming stripped 4 bases from V and 1 base from J, with 12 bases between. CDR3 region: CASSPVLGSGNTIYF. CDR3 sequence (DNA): TGCGCCAGCAGCCCGGTCCTCGGATCTGGAAACACCATATATTTT.

This clonotype was counted many times. The genes are TRBV6-5 and TRBJ2-1; D call uncertain. Germline V gives CDR1 MNHEY, CDR2 SVGAGI. The CDR3 has 14 residues. Trimming removed 0 bases at V and 4 bases at J, with 7 bases between. CDR3 region: CASSYSTRYNEQFF. The CDR3 DNA reads TGTGCCAGCAGTTACTCGACACGGTACAATGAGCAGTTCTTC.

This clonotype was counted at least ten times. This chain uses TRBV7-2 with TRBJ2-7, with D possibly TRBD2 on 6 matching bases. With 4 bases removed from V and 3 bases from J, the gap between germline ends came to 16 bases. Germline lookup yields CDR1 SGHTA and CDR2 FQGNSA. This CDR3 has 15 amino acids. As DNA, the CDR3 is TGTGCCAGCAGCTGGGAGGCGCGGATCGACTACGAGCAGTACTTC. The encoded protein is CASSWEARIDYEQYF.